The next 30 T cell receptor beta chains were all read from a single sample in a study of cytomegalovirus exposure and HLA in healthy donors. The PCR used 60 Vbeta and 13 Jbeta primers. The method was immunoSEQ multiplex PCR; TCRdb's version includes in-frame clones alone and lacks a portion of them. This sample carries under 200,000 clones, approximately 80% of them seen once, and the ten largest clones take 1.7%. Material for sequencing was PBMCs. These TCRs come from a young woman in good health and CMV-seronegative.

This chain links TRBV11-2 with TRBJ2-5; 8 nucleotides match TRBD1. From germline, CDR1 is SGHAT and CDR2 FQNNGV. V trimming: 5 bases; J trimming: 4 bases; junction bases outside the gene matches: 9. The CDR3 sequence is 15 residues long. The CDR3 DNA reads TGTGCCAGCAGCCCTCGGACAGGGATGGGAGAGACCCAGTACTTC. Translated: CASSPRTGMGETQYF.

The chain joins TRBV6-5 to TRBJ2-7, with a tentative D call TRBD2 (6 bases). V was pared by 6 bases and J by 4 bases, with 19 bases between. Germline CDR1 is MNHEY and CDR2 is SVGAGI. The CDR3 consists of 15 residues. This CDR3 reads CASRPLPGLKYEQYF. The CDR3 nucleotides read TGTGCCAGCAGACCACTCCCGGGACTCAAATACGAGCAGTACTTC.

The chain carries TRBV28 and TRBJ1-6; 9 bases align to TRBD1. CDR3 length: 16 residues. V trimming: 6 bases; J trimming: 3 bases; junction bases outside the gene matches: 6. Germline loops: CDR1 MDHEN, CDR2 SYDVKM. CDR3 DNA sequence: TGTGCCAGCAGCTTTCGGGGACAGGGCTATAATTCACCCCTCCACTTT. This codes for CASSFRGQGYNSPLHF.

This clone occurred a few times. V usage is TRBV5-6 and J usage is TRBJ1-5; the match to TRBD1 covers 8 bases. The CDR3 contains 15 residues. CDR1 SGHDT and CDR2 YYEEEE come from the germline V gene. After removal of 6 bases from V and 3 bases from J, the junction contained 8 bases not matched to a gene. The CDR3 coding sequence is TGTGCCAGCACCTCTGGGACAGGTAACAATCAGCCCCAGCATTTT. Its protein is CASTSGTGNNQPQHF.

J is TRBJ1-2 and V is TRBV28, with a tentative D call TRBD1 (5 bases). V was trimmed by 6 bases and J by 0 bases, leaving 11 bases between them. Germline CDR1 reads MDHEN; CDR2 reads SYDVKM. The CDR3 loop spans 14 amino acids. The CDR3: CASRPTEPNYGYTF. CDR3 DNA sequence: TGTGCCAGCAGACCGACAGAACCTAACTATGGCTACACCTTC.

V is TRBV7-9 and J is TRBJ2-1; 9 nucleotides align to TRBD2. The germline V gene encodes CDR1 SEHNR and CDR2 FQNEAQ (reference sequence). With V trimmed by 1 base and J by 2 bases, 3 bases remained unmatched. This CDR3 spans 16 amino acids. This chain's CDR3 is CASSLGAGGPYNEQFF. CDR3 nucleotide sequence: TGTGCCAGCAGCTTAGGGGCGGGAGGGCCCTACAATGAGCAGTTCTTC.

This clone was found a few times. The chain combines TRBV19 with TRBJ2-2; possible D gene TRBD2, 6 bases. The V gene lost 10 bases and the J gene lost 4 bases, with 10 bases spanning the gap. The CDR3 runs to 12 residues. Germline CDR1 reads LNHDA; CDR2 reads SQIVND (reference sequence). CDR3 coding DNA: TGTGCCACCAAGGAGGGCACCGGGGAGCTGTTTTTT. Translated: CATKEGTGELFF.

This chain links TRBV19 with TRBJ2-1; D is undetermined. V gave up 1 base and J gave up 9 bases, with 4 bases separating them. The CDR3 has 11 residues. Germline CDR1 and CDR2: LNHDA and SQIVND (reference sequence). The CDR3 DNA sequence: TGTGCCAGTAGTATAGGACTTGAGCAGTTCTTC. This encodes CASSIGLEQFF.

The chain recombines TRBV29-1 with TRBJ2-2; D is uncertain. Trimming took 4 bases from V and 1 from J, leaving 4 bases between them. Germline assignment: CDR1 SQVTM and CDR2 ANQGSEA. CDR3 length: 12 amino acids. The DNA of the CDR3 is TGCAGCGTTGTAAAGAACACCGGGGAGCTGTTTTTT. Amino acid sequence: CSVVKNTGELFF.

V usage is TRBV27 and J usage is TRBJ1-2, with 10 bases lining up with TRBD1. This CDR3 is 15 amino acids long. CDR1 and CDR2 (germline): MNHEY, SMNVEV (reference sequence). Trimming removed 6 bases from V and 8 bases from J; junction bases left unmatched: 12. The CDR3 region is CASRPRDRGLYGYTF. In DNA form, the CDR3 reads TGTGCCAGCAGACCTAGGGACAGGGGATTATACGGCTACACCTTC.

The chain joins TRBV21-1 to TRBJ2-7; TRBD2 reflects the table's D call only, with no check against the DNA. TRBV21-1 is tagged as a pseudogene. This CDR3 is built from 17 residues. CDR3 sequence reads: CASSKVKTSGQTYEQYV. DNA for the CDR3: TGTGCCAGCAGCAAAGTAAAGACTAGCGGTCAGACCTACGAGCAGTACGTC.

CDR3 protein: CASSYGGSGSYNEQFF. In DNA, the CDR3 is TGTGCCAGCAGTTATGGGGGGTCCGGCTCCTACAATGAGCAGTTCTTC. The V and J genes are TRBV7-6 and TRBJ2-1; possibly TRBD2 for D (6 bases). V lost 6 bases to trimming and J lost 0 bases, with 15 bases between them. Germline CDR1 SGHVS, CDR2 FNYEAQ. CDR3 size: 16 residues.

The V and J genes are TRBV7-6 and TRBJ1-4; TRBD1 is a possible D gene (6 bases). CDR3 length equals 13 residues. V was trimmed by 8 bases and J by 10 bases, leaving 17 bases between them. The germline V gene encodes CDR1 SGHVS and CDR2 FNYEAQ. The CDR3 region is CASAVDSVGKLFF. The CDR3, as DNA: TGTGCCAGCGCCGTGGACAGCGTAGGAAAACTGTTTTTT. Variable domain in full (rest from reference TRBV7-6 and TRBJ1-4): GAGVSQSPRYKVTKRGQDVALRCDPISGHVSLYWYRQALGQGPEFLTYFNYEAQQDKSGLPNDRFSAERPEGSISTLTIQRTEQRDSAMYRCASAVDSVGKLFFGSGTQLSVL.

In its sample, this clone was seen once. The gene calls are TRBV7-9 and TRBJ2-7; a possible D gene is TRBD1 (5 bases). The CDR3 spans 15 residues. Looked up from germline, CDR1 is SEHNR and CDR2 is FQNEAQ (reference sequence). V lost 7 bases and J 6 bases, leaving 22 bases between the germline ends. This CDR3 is CASNTPGPGAGEQYF. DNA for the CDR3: TGTGCCAGCAACACCCCCGGTCCTGGGGCTGGCGAGCAGTACTTC.

For the CDR3, the DNA is TGTGCCAGCAGTATGTCTAGCGGAGCATTCTACAATGAGCAGTTCTTC. Protein product: CASSMSSGAFYNEQFF. V is TRBV2 and J is TRBJ2-1, with 7 bases identical to TRBD2. CDR1 and CDR2 (germline): SNHLY, FYNNEI. This CDR3 contains 16 residues. The V segment lost 5 bases and the J segment 3 bases; nucleotides outside the gene matches: 10.

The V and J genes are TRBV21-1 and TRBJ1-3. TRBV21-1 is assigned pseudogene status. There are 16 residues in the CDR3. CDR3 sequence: CASSKAQGLSGNTIYF. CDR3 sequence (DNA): TGTGCCAGCAGCAAAGCGCAGGGACTCTCTGGAAACACCATATATTTT.

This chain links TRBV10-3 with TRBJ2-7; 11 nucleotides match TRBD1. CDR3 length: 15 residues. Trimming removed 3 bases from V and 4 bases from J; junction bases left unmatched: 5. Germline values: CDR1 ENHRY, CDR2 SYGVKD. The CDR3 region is CAISDPGQGVYEQYF. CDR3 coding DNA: TGTGCCATCAGTGATCCGGGACAGGGGGTGTACGAGCAGTACTTC.

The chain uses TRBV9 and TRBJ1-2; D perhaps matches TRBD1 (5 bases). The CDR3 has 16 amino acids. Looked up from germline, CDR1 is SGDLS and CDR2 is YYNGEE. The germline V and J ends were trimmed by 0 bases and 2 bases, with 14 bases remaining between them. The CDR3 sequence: CASSVDGAPRNYGYTF. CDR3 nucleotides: TGTGCCAGCAGCGTAGATGGGGCGCCCCGAAACTATGGCTACACCTTC. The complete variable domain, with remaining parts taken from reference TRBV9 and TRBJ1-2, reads DSGVTQTPKHLITATGQRVTLRCSPRSGDLSVYWYQQSLDQGLQFLIQYYNGEERAKGNILERFSAQQFPDLHSELNLSSLELGDSALYFCASSVDGAPRNYGYTFGSGTRLTVV.

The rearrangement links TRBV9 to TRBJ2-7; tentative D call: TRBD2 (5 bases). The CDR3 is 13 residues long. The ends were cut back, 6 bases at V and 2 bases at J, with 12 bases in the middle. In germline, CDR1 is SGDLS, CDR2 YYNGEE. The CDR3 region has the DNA TGTGCCAGCATGATCAGCGGTACCTACGAGCAGTACTTC. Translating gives CASMISGTYEQYF. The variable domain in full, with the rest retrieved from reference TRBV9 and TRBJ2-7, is DSGVTQTPKHLITATGQRVTLRCSPRSGDLSVYWYQQSLDQGLQFLIQYYNGEERAKGNILERFSAQQFPDLHSELNLSSLELGDSALYFCASMISGTYEQYFGPGTRLTVT.

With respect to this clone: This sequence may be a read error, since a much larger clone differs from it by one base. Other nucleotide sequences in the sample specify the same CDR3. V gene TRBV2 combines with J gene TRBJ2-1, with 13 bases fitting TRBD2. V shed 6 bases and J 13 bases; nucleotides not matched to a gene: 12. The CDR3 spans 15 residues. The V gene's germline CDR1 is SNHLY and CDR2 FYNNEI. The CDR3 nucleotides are TGTGCCAGCAGGTTACTAGCGGGAGGGCCGAGTGAACAGTTCTTC. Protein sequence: CASRLLAGGPSEQFF.

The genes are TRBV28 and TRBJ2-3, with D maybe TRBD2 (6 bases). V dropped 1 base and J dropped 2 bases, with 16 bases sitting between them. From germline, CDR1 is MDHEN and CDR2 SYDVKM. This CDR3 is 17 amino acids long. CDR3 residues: CASSLYFGRALTDTQYF. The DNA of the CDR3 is TGTGCCAGCAGTTTATACTTCGGGAGAGCCCTCACAGATACGCAGTATTTT. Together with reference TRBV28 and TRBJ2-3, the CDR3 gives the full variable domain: DVKVTQSSRYLVKRTGEKVFLECVQDMDHENMFWYRQDPGLGLRLIYFSYDVKMKEKGDIPEGYSVSREKKERFSLILESASTNQTSMYLCASSLYFGRALTDTQYFGPGTRLTVL.

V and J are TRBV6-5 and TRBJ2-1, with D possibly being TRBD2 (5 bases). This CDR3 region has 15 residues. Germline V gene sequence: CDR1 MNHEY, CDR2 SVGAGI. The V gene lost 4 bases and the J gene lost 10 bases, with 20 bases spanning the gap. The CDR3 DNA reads TGTGCCAGCAGTTCTGAGGGCCCGCCGACTGGAGAGCAGTTCTTC. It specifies CASSSEGPPTGEQFF.

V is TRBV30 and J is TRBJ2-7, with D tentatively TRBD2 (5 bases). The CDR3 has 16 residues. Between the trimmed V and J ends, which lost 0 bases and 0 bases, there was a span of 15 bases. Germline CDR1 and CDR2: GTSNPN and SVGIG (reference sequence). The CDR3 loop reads CAWSVRVASSSYEQYF. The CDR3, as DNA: TGTGCCTGGAGTGTACGAGTAGCGTCGAGCTCCTACGAGCAGTACTTC.

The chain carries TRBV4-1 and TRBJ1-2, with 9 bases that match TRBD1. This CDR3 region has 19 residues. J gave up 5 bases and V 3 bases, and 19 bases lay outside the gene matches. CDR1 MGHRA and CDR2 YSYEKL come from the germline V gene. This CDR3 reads CASSQPGQGSAETLYGYTF. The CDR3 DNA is TGCGCCAGCAGCCAGCCGGGACAGGGCTCGGCCGAGACTTTATATGGCTACACCTTC.

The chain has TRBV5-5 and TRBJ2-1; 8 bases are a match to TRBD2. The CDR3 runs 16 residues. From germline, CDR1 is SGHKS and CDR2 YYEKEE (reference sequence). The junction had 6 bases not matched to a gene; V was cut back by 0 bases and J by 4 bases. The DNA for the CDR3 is TGTGCCAGCAGCTTGGCTCTTGGACTAGCTTACAATGAGCAGTTCTTC. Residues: CASSLALGLAYNEQFF.

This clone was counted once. The chain's CDR3 is CASTRGRGYNEQFF. CDR3 bases: TGTGCCAGCACCCGAGGGAGAGGGTACAATGAGCAGTTCTTC. V is TRBV6-5 and J is TRBJ2-1; perhaps TRBD2 as D (5 bases). The CDR3 is 14 amino acids. The germline CDR1 and CDR2 sequences are MNHEY and SVGAGI. Trimming stripped 7 bases from V and 4 bases from J, with 14 bases between.

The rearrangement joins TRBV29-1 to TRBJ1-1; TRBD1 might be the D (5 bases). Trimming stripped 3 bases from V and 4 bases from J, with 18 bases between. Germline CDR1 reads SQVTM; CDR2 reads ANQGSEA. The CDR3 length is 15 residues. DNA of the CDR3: TGCAGCGTTGAGGCATGGGCGGGGGTTGGCACTGAAGCTTTCTTT. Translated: CSVEAWAGVGTEAFF.

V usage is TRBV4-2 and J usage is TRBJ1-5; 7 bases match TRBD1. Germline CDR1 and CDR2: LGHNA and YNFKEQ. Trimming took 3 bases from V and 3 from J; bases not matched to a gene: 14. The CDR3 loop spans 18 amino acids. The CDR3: CASSHVSGTAVPNQPQHF. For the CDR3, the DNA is TGTGCCAGCAGCCATGTATCCGGGACAGCCGTACCCAATCAGCCCCAGCATTTT.

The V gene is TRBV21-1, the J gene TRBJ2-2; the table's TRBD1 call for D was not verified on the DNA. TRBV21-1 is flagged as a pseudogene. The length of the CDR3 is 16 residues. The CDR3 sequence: CASSKMDRVGTGELFF. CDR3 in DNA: TGTGCCAGCAGCAAAATGGACAGGGTGGGTACCGGGGAGCTGTTTTTT.

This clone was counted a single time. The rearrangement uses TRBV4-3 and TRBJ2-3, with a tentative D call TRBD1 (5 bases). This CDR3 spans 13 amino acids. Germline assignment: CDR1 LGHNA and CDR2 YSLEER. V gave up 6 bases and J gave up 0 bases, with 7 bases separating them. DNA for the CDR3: TGCGCCAGCAGTCGACAGAGCACAGATACGCAGTATTTT. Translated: CASSRQSTDTQYF.